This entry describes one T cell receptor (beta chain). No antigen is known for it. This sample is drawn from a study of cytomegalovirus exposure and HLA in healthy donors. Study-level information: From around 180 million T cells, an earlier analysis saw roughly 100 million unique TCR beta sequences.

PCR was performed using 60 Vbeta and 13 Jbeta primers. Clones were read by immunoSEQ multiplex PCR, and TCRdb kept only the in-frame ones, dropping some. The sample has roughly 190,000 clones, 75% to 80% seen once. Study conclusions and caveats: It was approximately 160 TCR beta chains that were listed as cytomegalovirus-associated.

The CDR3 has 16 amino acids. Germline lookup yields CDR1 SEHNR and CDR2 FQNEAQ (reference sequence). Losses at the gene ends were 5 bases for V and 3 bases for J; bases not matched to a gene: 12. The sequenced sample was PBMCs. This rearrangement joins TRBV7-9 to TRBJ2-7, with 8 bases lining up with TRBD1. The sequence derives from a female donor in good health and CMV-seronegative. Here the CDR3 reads CASSAPPQGALYEQYF. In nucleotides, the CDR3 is TGTGCCAGCAGCGCCCCCCCCCAGGGGGCACTCTACGAGCAGTACTTC.